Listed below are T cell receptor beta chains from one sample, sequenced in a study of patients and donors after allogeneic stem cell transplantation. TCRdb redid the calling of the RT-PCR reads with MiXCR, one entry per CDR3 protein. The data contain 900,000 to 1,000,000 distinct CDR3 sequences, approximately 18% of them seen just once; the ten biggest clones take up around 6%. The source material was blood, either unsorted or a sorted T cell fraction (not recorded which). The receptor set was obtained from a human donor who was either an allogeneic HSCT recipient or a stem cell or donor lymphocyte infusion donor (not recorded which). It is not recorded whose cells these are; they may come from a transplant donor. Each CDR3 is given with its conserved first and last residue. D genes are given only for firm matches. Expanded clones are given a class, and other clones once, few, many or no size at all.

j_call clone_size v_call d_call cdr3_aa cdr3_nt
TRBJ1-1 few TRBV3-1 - CASSQVERFEAFF TGTGCCAGCAGCCAAGTCGAGCGGTTTGAAGCTTTCTTT
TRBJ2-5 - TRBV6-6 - CASSFTLGETQYF TGTGCCAGCAGCTTTACCCTCGGAGAGACCCAGTACTTC
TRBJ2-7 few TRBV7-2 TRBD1 CASSFIWTGPYEQYF TGTGCCAGCAGCTTTATCTGGACAGGACCTTACGAGCAGTACTTC
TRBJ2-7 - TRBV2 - CASRSSPGHEQYF TGTGCCAGCAGATCTAGCCCCGGCCACGAGCAGTACTTC
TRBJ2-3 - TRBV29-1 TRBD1 CSVVQGADTQYF TGCAGCGTTGTACAGGGGGCAGATACGCAGTATTTT
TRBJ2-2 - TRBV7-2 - CASSLVARGGELFF TGTGCCAGCAGCTTAGTAGCCCGGGGAGGGGAGCTGTTTTTT
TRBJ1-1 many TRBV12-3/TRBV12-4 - CASSFGGGGTEAFF TGTGCCAGCAGTTTCGGGGGCGGGGGCACTGAAGCTTTCTTT
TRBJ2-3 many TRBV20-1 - CSADRRYF TGCAGTGCTGACCGTCGGTATTTT
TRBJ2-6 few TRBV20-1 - CSASGVVGVPANVLTF TGCAGTGCCAGTGGTGTTGTGGGGGTTCCCGCCAACGTCCTGACTTTC
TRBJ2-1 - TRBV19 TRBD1 CASSNPWTGDEQFF TGTGCCAGTAGTAACCCATGGACAGGGGATGAGCAGTTCTTC
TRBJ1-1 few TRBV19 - CASSVTLNRGKTEAFF TGTGCCAGTAGTGTGACCCTGAACCGGGGGAAGACTGAAGCTTTCTTT
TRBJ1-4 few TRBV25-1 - CASRQGVGLFF TGTGCCAGCAGGCAGGGAGTAGGACTGTTTTTT
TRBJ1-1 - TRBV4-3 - CASSQDEVSTEAFF TGCGCCAGCAGCCAAGACGAGGTATCCACTGAAGCTTTCTTT
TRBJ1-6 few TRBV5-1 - CASSLGSGRTLHF TGCGCCAGCAGCTTGGGTTCAGGGCGCACCCTCCACTTT
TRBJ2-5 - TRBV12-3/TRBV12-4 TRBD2 CASSSLTSGRPQETQYF TGTGCCAGCAGTTCCCTGACTAGCGGGAGGCCCCAAGAGACCCAGTACTTC
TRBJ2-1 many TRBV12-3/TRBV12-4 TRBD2 CASSPGWGGRPTEQFF TGTGCCAGCAGCCCAGGGTGGGGGGGACGACCTACGGAGCAGTTCTTC
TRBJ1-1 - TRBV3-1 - CASSQVQEKAFF TGTGCCAGCAGCCAAGTCCAGGAAAAAGCTTTCTTT
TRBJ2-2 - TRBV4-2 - CASSPQRARELFF TGTGCCAGCAGCCCTCAACGGGCCAGGGAGCTGTTTTTT
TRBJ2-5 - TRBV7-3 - CASSPGTDRPQETQYF TGTGCCAGCAGCCCGGGAACAGACAGACCTCAGGAGACCCAGTACTTC
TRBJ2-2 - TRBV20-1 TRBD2 CSARDFSLAGTGELFF TGCAGTGCTAGAGATTTTTCGCTAGCGGGAACCGGGGAGCTGTTTTTT
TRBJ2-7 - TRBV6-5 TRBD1 CASSYDRESLYEQYF TGTGCCAGCAGTTACGACAGGGAGTCCCTCTACGAGCAGTACTTC
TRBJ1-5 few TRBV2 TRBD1 CASSEETGGKAQHF TGTGCCAGCAGTGAAGAGACAGGGGGCAAAGCCCAGCATTTT